This T cell receptor beta chain originates from a study of siplizumab effects on memory and regulatory T cells (dated by TCRdb to between 2017 and 2020). Looking at the study overall: The study looked at the effect of siplizumab, an anti-CD2 antibody, on alloreactive T-cell subsets in allogeneic mixed lymphocyte reactions made from human PBMCs. Overall study outcomes, separate from this receptor: Because sequences at frequencies below about 10^-5 were poorly captured, only a minor fraction of alloreactive clones could be mapped back to unstimulated subsets. Siplizumab significantly reduced the cumulative frequency of alloreactive sequences traceable to unstimulated CD4+ memory T cells. The suppressive function of proliferating Tregs from siplizumab cultures was not functionally confirmed. Among mappable alloreactive CD4+ clones, the Treg-derived fraction averaged about 75% with siplizumab versus about 27% in control reactions. For roughly 75-95% of proliferating CD4+ or CD8+ clones, no naive or memory phenotype could be assigned. Compared with memory T cells, unstimulated naive T cells appeared more diverse, and naive cells seemed to make a substantial contribution to the alloresponse.

The library was made by the immunoSEQ multiplex PCR assay. The deep sequencing platform assayed roughly 10^5 TCR templates per sample. Genomic DNA extracted from sorted T cells was the material used for TCRbeta CDR3 sequencing. For the original study's pipeline: The R programming language was used for clonal analysis of TCRbeta CDR3 data. Alloreactive CD4+ and CD8+ clones were identified by comparing unstimulated samples to CFSE-low samples taken after the reaction. Regulatory or non-regulatory origin of alloreactive CD4+ clones was assigned by matching sequences to the sorted unstimulated Treg and non-Treg repertoires. Sourced from immuneACCESS, this table was stored by TCRdb with only in-frame sequences that have V and J called. A share of the clones is absent; for the studies checked, an unresolved V gene accounts for under half, and the remainder has no known explanation. Clonal size and the V and J genes are those of that table, whereas D and trimming came from the DNA. The sample table lists about 60,000 clones, approximately 87% of them with a count of one. Clones ranked in the top ten supply roughly 3.8% of the sample.

Between the V and J ends, shortened by 8 bases and 6 bases respectively, the junction contains 14 bases. The CDR3 numbers 13 residues from cysteine through phenylalanine. The sequence is cut down to CDR3 DNA, 39 bases in frame from base 1. The germline V gene (reference sequence) specifies LNHDA as CDR1 and SQIVND as CDR2. As to this clone: Which antigen it targets is not known. Base qualities were left out, and no much larger clone turns up one base away.

Unstimulated CD4+ memory cells were also sequenced in three donor pairs, together with CD4+ naive, CD8+ TEMRA, CD8+ naive and CD8+ effector memory subsets. Sorted unstimulated T cells and proliferating T cells recovered from mixed lymphocyte reactions underwent TCRbeta CDR3 sequencing. Fresh whole blood from ten HLA-typed healthy donors served as the source for isolating PBMCs. Material: memory CD4+ T cells sorted from blood. The cell subset or site label, as the study defines it: unstimulated CD4+ memory T cells. This chain joins TRBV19 to TRBJ2-4; there is no confident call for the D gene. This receptor was taken from a human donor in good health. The CDR3 protein sequence reads: CASGFGQPNIQYF. Here is the DNA: TGTGCCAGTGGTTTTGGGCAGCCAAACATTCAGTACTTC. Full variable domain (CDR3 extended with the reference TRBV19 and TRBJ2-4 proteins): DGGITQSPKYLFRKEGQNVTLSCEQNLNHDAMYWYRQDPGQGLRLIYYSQIVNDFQKGDIAEGYSVSREKKESFPLTVTSAQKNPTAFYLCASGFGQPNIQYFGAGTRLSVL.